Sequencing of this T cell receptor (beta chain) was carried out in a study of T cells in Graves' hyperthyroidism and ophthalmopathy. The CDR3 contains 13 residues. The V gene lost 6 bases and the J gene lost 2 bases, with 10 bases spanning the gap. In germline, CDR1 is MNHEY, CDR2 SVGEGT. This clonotype was picked up many times. TCR beta CDR3 region amplification was performed from RNA transcripts. Initially, a first-round RT-PCR of the TCR CDR3 employed the HTBI primer set. TCRdb processed the multiplex PCR reads anew with MiXCR; each CDR3 protein has one entry. The sample records around 420,000 distinct CDR3 sequences, 12% to 15% being singletons.

This chain uses TRBV6-2 or TRBV6-3 with TRBJ1-2; D is unresolved. The clonotype originates from a woman aged 18-29 years with Graves' hyperthyroidism. Sequencing was done on a sample of blood. CDR3 nucleotide sequence: TGTGCCAGCAGACAGACGGTCAACTATGGCTACACCTTC. It is translated as CASRQTVNYGYTF.